A single sample is the source of the 15 T cell receptor beta chains below, sequenced in a study of T cell responses to AZD1222 COVID-19 vaccine. Assay used: immunoSEQ multiplex PCR; TCRdb lists only in-frame clones, some missing. The sample shows 160,000 or so clones, roughly 90% of them seen only once. The sample here was peripheral blood, taken 28 days after the second AZD1222 dose. These receptors came from an adult who received the AZD1222 COVID-19 vaccine.

The chain uses TRBV27 and TRBJ2-5, with a weak D call TRBD2 (5 bases). Per germline, CDR1 MNHEY and CDR2 SMNVEV (reference sequence). The V gene lost 2 bases and the J gene lost 7 bases, with 11 bases spanning the gap. The CDR3 runs to 13 residues. The CDR3 coding sequence is TGTGCCAGCAGTTTACCTGACCGGGGGACCCAGTACTTC. It encodes CASSLPDRGTQYF.

The genes are TRBV7-2 and TRBJ2-3, with D unresolved. In germline, CDR1 is SGHTA, CDR2 FQGNSA. V lost 5 bases and J lost 3, with 6 bases in between. The CDR3 has 12 residues. CDR3 sequence reads: CASSPTTDTQYF. For the CDR3, the DNA is TGTGCCAGCAGCCCGACTACAGATACGCAGTATTTT.

This rearrangement joins TRBV7-2 to TRBJ2-1; 8 bases match TRBD2. CDR3 length equals 14 residues. The V segment lost 3 bases and the J segment 9 bases; nucleotides outside the gene matches: 7. Germline assignment: CDR1 SGHTA and CDR2 FQGNSA. The DNA for the CDR3 is TGTGCCAGCAGCTTCAGCGGGAGAAACAGTGAGCAGTTCTTC. This translates into CASSFSGRNSEQFF.

This clone was seen once. This chain links TRBV4-2 with TRBJ1-2; perhaps TRBD1 as D (5 bases). Germline V gene sequence: CDR1 LGHNA, CDR2 YNFKEQ. The CDR3 runs to 13 residues. V was clipped by 7 bases and J by 2 bases, with 11 bases between them. The CDR3 is CASKPDKNYGYTF. The CDR3 nucleotides are TGTGCCAGCAAGCCGGACAAGAACTATGGCTACACCTTC.

The chain joins TRBV5-1 to TRBJ1-2; D perhaps matches TRBD1 (5 bases). Looked up from germline, CDR1 is SGHRS and CDR2 is YFSETQ. The CDR3 is made up of 16 amino acids. The V and J ends lost 3 bases and 6 bases respectively, with 21 bases between them. The CDR3, as DNA: TGCGCCAGCAGCTCGCGGGGACTCAGGGACTCCAATGGCTACACCTTC. This translates into CASSSRGLRDSNGYTF.

The V call is TRBV6-5, the J call TRBJ1-2; TRBD1 matches at 7 bases. V lost 6 bases to trimming and J lost 2 bases; unmatched junction nucleotides: 9. Germline assignment: CDR1 MNHEY and CDR2 SVGAGI. This CDR3 has 15 residues. CDR3 sequence: CASSYDRAINYGYTF. In nucleotides, the CDR3 is TGTGCCAGCAGCTACGACAGGGCAATCAACTATGGCTACACCTTC.

The J gene is TRBJ2-7, the V gene TRBV14, with 7 nucleotides matching TRBD1. V trimming: 3 bases; J trimming: 7 bases; junction bases outside the gene matches: 6. CDR3 size: 13 residues. Germline loops: CDR1 SGHDN, CDR2 FVKESK. The CDR3 region is CASSQRMTGEQYF. CDR3 bases: TGTGCCAGCAGCCAGCGGATGACAGGGGAGCAGTACTTC.

The chain joins TRBV6-6 to TRBJ1-2; no clear D gene. This CDR3 region has 13 residues. V lost 7 bases and J lost 2, with 11 bases in between. The germline V gene has CDR1 MNHNY and CDR2 SVGAGI (reference sequence). CDR3 loop: CASTRAFNYGYTF. The CDR3 nucleotides are TGTGCCAGCACGCGGGCCTTCAACTATGGCTACACCTTC.

V is TRBV5-1 and J is TRBJ2-2; TRBD2 might be the D (6 bases). The CDR3 spans 16 residues. Germline V CDR1 and CDR2: SGHRS, YFSETQ. Trimming left V 1 base short and J 5 bases short, with 15 bases between. CDR3 sequence reads: CASSLSYGLTTGELFF. The CDR3 nucleotides read TGCGCCAGCAGCTTGTCCTACGGACTAACGACCGGGGAGCTGTTTTTT.

This chain uses TRBV25-1 with TRBJ1-2; 7 positions match TRBD1. The germline V gene has CDR1 MGHDK and CDR2 SYGVNS. J was trimmed by 4 bases and V by 1 base; bases with no gene match: 6. The CDR3 extends over 15 amino acids. The CDR3 DNA is TGTGCCAGCAGTGAATCGACAGGGACGCCCTATGGCTACACCTTC. Its translation: CASSESTGTPYGYTF.

This clone is a singleton in its sample. This chain links TRBV3-1 (or the pseudogene TRBV3-2) with TRBJ2-7, with D maybe TRBD2 (6 bases). This CDR3 spans 14 amino acids. Germline CDR1 is LGHDT and CDR2 is YNNKEL (reference sequence). Trimming took off 1 base at V and 5 bases at J, with 12 bases between the two ends. The DNA for the CDR3 is TGTGCCAGCAGCCAAGCTAGCGCCAACAACGAGCAGTACTTC. Its translation: CASSQASANNEQYF.

The count of this clone is one. This sequence joins TRBV10-2 and TRBJ2-7, with D tentatively TRBD1 or TRBD2 (5 bases each). CDR3 size: 14 residues. V lost 2 bases, J lost 7 bases, and 15 bases lay in between. Germline V gene lookup returns CDR1 WSHSY and CDR2 SAAADI. Written as DNA, the CDR3 is TGCGCCAGCAGTGAGAGCGGCCGTCAGGGTGAGCAGTACTTC. Protein sequence: CASSESGRQGEQYF.

V gene TRBV14 combines with J gene TRBJ2-1; D gene uncertain. V lost 0 bases to trimming and J lost 4 bases, with 4 bases between them. CDR1 and CDR2 (germline): SGHDN, FVKESK. The CDR3 is 13 amino acids. The CDR3 nucleotides read TGTGCCAGCAGCCAAGATCTTTACAATGAGCAGTTCTTC. It yields the protein CASSQDLYNEQFF.

This clone was recorded a few times. The rearrangement joins TRBV6-2 or TRBV6-3 to TRBJ2-2; TRBD1 matches at 7 bases. Trimming took 5 bases from V and 4 from J; bases not matched to a gene: 1. This CDR3 region has 13 residues. Germline V lookup: CDR1 MNHEY, CDR2 SVGEGT. CDR3 sequence: CASSRDSTGELFF. CDR3 nucleotides: TGTGCCAGCAGTCGGGACAGCACCGGGGAGCTGTTTTTT.

The chain has TRBV30 and TRBJ2-2; D is uncertain. The V and J ends lost 0 bases and 1 base respectively, with 3 bases between them. The CDR3 loop spans 13 amino acids. CDR1 is GTSNPN, CDR2 SVGIG, per germline (reference sequence). CDR3 sequence: CAWSVRNTGELFF. CDR3 coding DNA: TGTGCCTGGAGTGTCCGGAACACCGGGGAGCTGTTTTTT.